These 29 T cell receptor beta chains were all obtained from the same sample, sequenced in a study of post-analysis software for immune sequencing data. General observations from the study: About five TRBV segments, including TRBV5-6, TRBV5-1 and TRBV20-1, were more frequent in patients than controls.

These receptors are not linked to any known antigen. Unique molecular identifiers featured in each of the TCR beta cDNA libraries. From the PCR reads, TCRdb called clonotypes with MiXCR, one entry per CDR3 protein. The table includes 700,000 to 800,000 distinct CDR3 sequences, 30% detected once. The sample comprised blood. The receptors derive from a girl aged 10 to 17 with multiple sclerosis.

This clonotype was counted between two and nine times. The V call is TRBV15, the J call TRBJ2-4; the match to TRBD2 covers 7 bases. This CDR3 spans 15 amino acids. Trimming cost V 0 bases and J 3 bases; bases outside gene matches: 2. Germline V CDR1 and CDR2: LNHNV, YYDKDF (reference sequence). The CDR3 reads CATSREAGDKNIQYF. DNA for the CDR3: TGTGCCACCAGCAGAGAGGCGGGGGACAAAAACATTCAGTACTTC.

The chain is built from TRBV20-1 and TRBJ2-3; D not resolved. Germline values: CDR1 DFQATT, CDR2 SNEGSKA (reference sequence). The V end lost 1 base, the J end lost 3 bases, and 14 bases lay between the germline ends. The CDR3 runs to 15 residues. CDR3 in amino acids: CSARVPSASTDTQYF. DNA for the CDR3: TGCAGTGCTAGAGTGCCCTCAGCGTCGACAGATACGCAGTATTTT.

This clonotype was detected only a few times. The J gene is TRBJ1-6, the V gene TRBV20-1, with 8 bases aligning to TRBD1. The germline CDR1 and CDR2 sequences are DFQATT and SNEGSKA (reference sequence). Trimming took 5 bases from V and 8 from J; bases not matched to a gene: 5. This CDR3 has 13 residues. CDR3 protein: CSALGQGDSPLHF. CDR3 in DNA: TGCAGTGCTCTAGGACAGGGTGATTCACCCCTCCACTTT.

In its sample, this clonotype was seen a few times. The chain is built from TRBV9 and TRBJ2-3; D gene unclear. CDR3 length equals 13 residues. V was clipped by 0 bases and J by 6 bases, with 8 bases between them. In germline, CDR1 is SGDLS, CDR2 YYNGEE. CDR3 nucleotides: TGTGCCAGCAGCGTAGGCGAGGTGGATACGCAGTATTTT. Its translation is CASSVGEVDTQYF.

For this clonotype: The CDR3 does not close with the conserved phenylalanine or tryptophan, likely indicating a read error. V is TRBV7-2 and J is TRBJ2-3; a possible D gene is TRBD1 (6 bases). This CDR3 has 13 residues. Per the germline V gene, CDR1 is SGHTA and CDR2 is FQGNSA. Deletions cut 5 bases from V and 6 bases from J, with 12 bases between. CDR3 protein: CASSPGQGDTQYV. The CDR3 DNA is TGTGCCAGCAGCCCCGGCCAGGGGGATACGCAGTATGTT.

This clonotype has only a few counts. This chain links TRBV5-1 with TRBJ2-3; 7 bases align to TRBD1. Germline CDR1 SGHRS, CDR2 YFSETQ. The CDR3 totals 14 residues. Unmatched junction bases numbered 3, after V lost 3 bases and J lost 2 bases. CDR3 protein: CASSWDRNTDTQYF. The CDR3 nucleotides read TGCGCCAGCAGCTGGGACAGAAACACAGATACGCAGTATTTT. The complete variable domain, with remaining parts taken from reference TRBV5-1 and TRBJ2-3, reads KAGVTQTPRYLIKTRGQQVTLSCSPISGHRSVSWYQQTPGQGLQFLFEYFSETQRNKGNFPGRFSGRQFSNSRSEMNVSTLELGDSALYLCASSWDRNTDTQYFGPGTRLTVL.

This clonotype was detected only a few times. The chain combines TRBV6-6 with TRBJ2-5, with TRBD2 identical over 7 bases. Germline V gene lookup returns CDR1 MNHNY and CDR2 SVGAGI (reference sequence). This CDR3 has 16 residues. After removal of 6 bases from V and 5 bases from J, the junction contained 15 bases not matched to a gene. The CDR3 region is CASRHGLGLSLETQYF. CDR3 DNA sequence: TGTGCCAGCAGACACGGACTAGGCTTAAGTTTGGAGACCCAGTACTTC.

Only one count was recorded for this clonotype. The V gene is TRBV12-5, the J gene TRBJ1-5, with D uncertain. Germline CDR1 is LGHNT and CDR2 is FRNRAP. V was cut by 1 base and J by 0 bases, with 7 bases left in between. The CDR3 runs to 15 residues. The CDR3 spells CASGLGQSSNQPQHF. In DNA form, the CDR3 reads TGTGCTAGTGGTTTGGGGCAGAGTAGCAATCAGCCCCAGCATTTT.

This rearrangement joins TRBV11-2 to TRBJ2-3; D might be TRBD1 or TRBD2, each matching 6 bases. This CDR3 region has 14 residues. CDR1 and CDR2 (germline): SGHAT, FQNNGV. V was shortened by 5 bases and J by 2 bases, with 11 bases between the two germline ends. The CDR3 nucleotides are TGTGCCAGCAGCCAGAGGGGGGTCACAGATACGCAGTATTTT. It encodes CASSQRGVTDTQYF.

This clonotype was observed a few times. The rearrangement uses TRBV20-1 and TRBJ1-5, with 9 bases identical to TRBD1. In germline, CDR1 is DFQATT, CDR2 SNEGSKA (reference sequence). This CDR3 is built from 13 residues. V dropped 6 bases and J dropped 6; count of bases not matched to a gene: 6. The CDR3 spells CSARDRVGQPQHF. The DNA for the CDR3 is TGCAGTGCCAGGGACAGGGTAGGTCAGCCCCAGCATTTT.

V gene TRBV27 combines with J gene TRBJ2-6, with 9 bases matching TRBD1. CDR1 and CDR2 (germline): MNHEY, SMNVEV (reference sequence). The V gene end was trimmed by 1 base and the J gene end by 3 bases; junction bases not matched to a gene: 16. CDR3 length: 21 amino acids. The DNA of the CDR3 is TGTGCCAGCAGTTTATGGAACCGTTTCGGGACAGGGCGGCATGGGGCCAACGTCCTGACTTTC. It encodes CASSLWNRFGTGRHGANVLTF.

The rearrangement joins TRBV10-3 to TRBJ2-5, with 14 bases fitting TRBD2. Germline-derived CDR1 and CDR2 are ENHRY and SYGVKD. With 6 bases clipped from V and 5 bases from J, the junction kept 11 bases outside the gene matches. The CDR3 is 17 amino acids. For the CDR3, the DNA is TGTGCCATCAGCTCAACCGGGACTAGCGGGGGTGGGGAGACCCAGTACTTC. It is translated as CAISSTGTSGGGETQYF.

About this clonotype itself: A read error may account for a junction end that differs from germline. This chain links TRBV29-1 with TRBJ2-7; D is unclear. TRBJ2-5 explains the end of the DNA better; the J call may be wrong. From germline, CDR1 is SQVTM and CDR2 ANQGSEA. The CDR3 runs 14 residues. The DNA of the CDR3 is TGCAGCGTTGACGTCGACACTATGCAAGGGACCCAGTACTTC. It yields the protein CSVDVDTMQGTQYF.

This chain connects TRBV7-2 to TRBJ1-2; D unclear. Trimming removed 0 bases from V and 8 bases from J, with 10 bases in between. The CDR3 contains 13 residues. The germline CDR1 and CDR2 sequences are SGHTA and FQGNSA. The CDR3 loop reads CASSLAFRGGYTF. In nucleotides, the CDR3 is TGTGCCAGCAGCTTAGCCTTCAGAGGGGGCTACACCTTC.

V is TRBV10-3 and J is TRBJ2-1, with 13 bases matching TRBD2. This CDR3 is 17 amino acids long. The V segment lost 4 bases and the J segment 5 bases; nucleotides outside the gene matches: 8. Germline V gene data show CDR1 as ENHRY and CDR2 as SYGVKD. CDR3 sequence (DNA): TGTGCCATCAGTGCCCGACTAGCGGGAGGATCCGACAATGAGCAGTTCTTC. Encoded protein: CAISARLAGGSDNEQFF.

This clonotype occurred a few times. The chain employs TRBV12-3 or TRBV12-4 and TRBJ2-1; no definite D call. Trimming cost V 1 base and J 0 bases, with 10 bases left between them. This CDR3 region has 16 residues. The CDR3 reads CASSLGRQNSYNEQFF. The CDR3, as DNA: TGTGCCAGCAGTTTAGGGCGGCAGAACTCCTACAATGAGCAGTTCTTC.

The genes are TRBV15 and TRBJ2-1, with 11 bases lining up with TRBD1. Unmatched junction bases numbered 20, after V lost 0 bases and J lost 4 bases. The CDR3 covers 22 residues. Germline lookup yields CDR1 LNHNV and CDR2 YYDKDF (reference sequence). CDR3 sequence (DNA): TGTGCCACCAGCAGAGACCAGGACAGGGGGCGACCGGCGAACCCGGGATACAATGAGCAGTTCTTC. Its protein is CATSRDQDRGRPANPGYNEQFF.

J is TRBJ2-5 and V is TRBV7-8; 8 bases align to TRBD2. In germline, CDR1 is SGHVS, CDR2 FQNEAQ. V lost 6 bases to trimming and J lost 1 base; unmatched junction nucleotides: 7. The CDR3 has 15 amino acids. CDR3: CASSTTGLAQETQYF. The CDR3 nucleotides are TGTGCCAGCAGTACTACCGGACTAGCCCAAGAGACCCAGTACTTC.

The chain has TRBV20-1 and TRBJ2-1, with TRBD2 matching over 8 bases. The germline CDR1 and CDR2 sequences are DFQATT and SNEGSKA (reference sequence). Trimming cost V 6 bases and J 14 bases; bases outside gene matches: 6. This CDR3 contains 10 residues. CDR3: CSARREGEFF. As DNA, the CDR3 is TGCAGTGCCAGACGGGAGGGGGAGTTCTTC.

The sample holds a few counts of this clonotype. V and J are TRBV7-2 and TRBJ1-5, with D tentatively TRBD1 (5 bases). This CDR3 is 13 amino acids long. V was cut by 7 bases and J by 4 bases, with 11 bases left in between. CDR1 and CDR2 (germline): SGHTA, FQGNSA. CDR3 in DNA: TGTGCCAGCACCCGGGACGCGAATCAGCCCCAGCATTTT. Translation gives CASTRDANQPQHF.

The chain couples TRBV4-3 to TRBJ2-5; 9 bases line up with TRBD2. Near its end, the DNA agrees better with TRBJ2-7, so the J call may be wrong. CDR1 is LGHNA, CDR2 YSLEER, per germline. This CDR3 is built from 17 residues. The CDR3 DNA is TGCGCCAGCAGCCAAGATCGGGCGGGAGGGCCGTTGGGCGAGCAGTACTTC. Translated: CASSQDRAGGPLGEQYF.

This clonotype came up a few times. J is TRBJ2-3 and V is TRBV2, with a possible D match to TRBD1 (5 bases). V lost 6 bases, J lost 4 bases, and 17 bases lay in between. CDR3 size: 15 residues. Germline CDR1 is SNHLY and CDR2 is FYNNEI. CDR3 sequence reads: CASRRQPKSADTQYF. In nucleotides, the CDR3 is TGTGCCAGCAGGAGACAGCCCAAGAGCGCAGATACGCAGTATTTT.

Written as DNA, the CDR3 is TGTGCCAGCAGCGTAGGGCCCAGAGCAGATACGCAGTATTTT. As protein: CASSVGPRADTQYF. The chain carries TRBV9 and TRBJ2-3; D gene ambiguous. CDR3 length: 14 residues. V lost 0 bases and J 4 bases, leaving 9 bases between the germline ends. The germline gives CDR1 SGDLS, CDR2 YYNGEE.

The chain recombines TRBV4-2 with TRBJ1-2, with a tentative D call TRBD1 (5 bases). The V gene lost 0 bases and the J gene lost 8 bases, with 19 bases spanning the gap. This CDR3 is built from 16 residues. Germline CDR1 and CDR2: LGHNA and YNFKEQ. The CDR3 coding sequence is TGTGCCAGCAGCCAAGAATCGGATCAGGGAATAAGGGGCTACACCTTC. Amino acid sequence: CASSQESDQGIRGYTF.

This clonotype was counted ten times or more. CDR3 DNA: TGTGCCAGCAGCCAAGGACTAGCGGGAGTTTCAGATACGCAGTATTTT. This translates into CASSQGLAGVSDTQYF. The chain carries TRBV4-2 and TRBJ2-3, with TRBD2 identical over 12 bases. The CDR3 contains 16 residues. Germline V gene sequence: CDR1 LGHNA, CDR2 YNFKEQ. V gave up 1 base and J gave up 4 bases; unmatched junction bases: 3.

This clonotype was detected many times. The genes are TRBV4-3 and TRBJ1-2; D possibly corresponds to TRBD1 (6 bases). This CDR3 spans 15 amino acids. V lost 3 bases to trimming and J lost 1 base, with 12 bases between them. The germline V gene has CDR1 LGHNA and CDR2 YSLEER. CDR3 loop: CASSQRDTDNYGYTF. The CDR3 coding sequence is TGCGCCAGCAGCCAGCGGGACACTGATAACTATGGCTACACCTTC.

This chain uses TRBV5-6 with TRBJ2-5; perhaps D is TRBD1 or TRBD2 (5 bases each). The CDR3 is 14 residues long. V shed 3 bases and J shed 5 bases, with 14 bases lying between them. Looked up from germline, CDR1 is SGHDT and CDR2 is YYEEEE. The DNA of the CDR3 is TGTGCCAGCAGCTGGGTCCGAGGGACGGAGACCCAGTACTTC. Translation gives CASSWVRGTETQYF.

The table lists this clonotype with many counts. The rearrangement uses TRBV20-1 and TRBJ2-1; a possible D gene is TRBD2 (6 bases). This CDR3 has 14 amino acids. Trimming left V 5 bases short and J 9 bases short, with 20 bases between. CDR1 and CDR2 (germline): DFQATT, SNEGSKA (reference sequence). In nucleotides, the CDR3 is TGCAGTGCTGAACGCCGGGGGTATAGGGGTGAGCAGTTCTTC. Protein: CSAERRGYRGEQFF.

This clonotype was detected a few times. The chain joins TRBV5-1 to TRBJ2-1; D is uncertain. This CDR3 spans 12 amino acids. The germline gives CDR1 SGHRS, CDR2 YFSETQ. V gave up 1 base and J gave up 10 bases, with 9 bases separating them. CDR3 DNA: TGCGCCAGCAGCTTGAGTTACGGGGAGCAGTTCTTC. This gives the protein CASSLSYGEQFF.